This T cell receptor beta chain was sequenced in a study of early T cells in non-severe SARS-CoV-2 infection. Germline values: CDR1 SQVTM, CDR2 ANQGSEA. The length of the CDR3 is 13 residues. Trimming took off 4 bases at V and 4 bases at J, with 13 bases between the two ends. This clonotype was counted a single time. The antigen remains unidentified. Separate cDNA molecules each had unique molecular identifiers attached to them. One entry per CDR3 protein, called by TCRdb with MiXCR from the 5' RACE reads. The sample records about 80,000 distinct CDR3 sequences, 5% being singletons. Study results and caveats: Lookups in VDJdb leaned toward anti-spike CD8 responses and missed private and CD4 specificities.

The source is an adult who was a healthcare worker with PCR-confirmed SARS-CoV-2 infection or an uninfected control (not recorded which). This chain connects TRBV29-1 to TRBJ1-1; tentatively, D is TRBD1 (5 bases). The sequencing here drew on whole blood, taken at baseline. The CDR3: CSVATSGGTEAFF. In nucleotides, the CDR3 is TGCAGCGTTGCTACGTCCGGGGGCACTGAAGCTTTCTTT.